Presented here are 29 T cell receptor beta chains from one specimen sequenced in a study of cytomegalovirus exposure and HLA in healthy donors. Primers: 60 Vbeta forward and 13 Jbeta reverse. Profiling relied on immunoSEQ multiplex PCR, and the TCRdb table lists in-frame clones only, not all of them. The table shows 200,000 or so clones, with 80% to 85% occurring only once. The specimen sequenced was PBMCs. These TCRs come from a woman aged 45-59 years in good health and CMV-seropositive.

CDR3 sequence: CASSRDNYGYTF. The CDR3 bases are TGTGCCAGCTCAAGAGATAACTATGGCTACACCTTC. The gene calls are TRBV18 and TRBJ1-2; D not certain. There are 12 residues in the CDR3. Trimming left V 5 bases short and J 1 base short, with 5 bases between. Germline values: CDR1 KGHSH, CDR2 LQKENI.

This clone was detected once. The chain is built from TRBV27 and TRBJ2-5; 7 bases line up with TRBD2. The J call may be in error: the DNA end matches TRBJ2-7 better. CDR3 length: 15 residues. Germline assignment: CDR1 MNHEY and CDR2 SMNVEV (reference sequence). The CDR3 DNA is TGTGCCAGCAGTTTATGGGCAGGGAGGGCCTACGAGCAGTACTTC. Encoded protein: CASSLWAGRAYEQYF.

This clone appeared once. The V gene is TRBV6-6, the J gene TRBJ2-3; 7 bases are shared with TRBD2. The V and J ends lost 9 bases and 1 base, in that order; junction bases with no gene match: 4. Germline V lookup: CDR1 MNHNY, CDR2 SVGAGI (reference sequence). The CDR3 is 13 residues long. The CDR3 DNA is TGTGCCAGTCGGACTAGAGGCACAGATACGCAGTATTTT. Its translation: CASRTRGTDTQYF.

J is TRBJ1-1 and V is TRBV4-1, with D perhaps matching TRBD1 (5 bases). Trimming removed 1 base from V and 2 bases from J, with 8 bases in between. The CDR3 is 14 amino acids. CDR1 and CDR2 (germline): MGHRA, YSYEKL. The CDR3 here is CASSQGDRNTEAFF. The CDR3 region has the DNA TGCGCCAGCAGCCAAGGAGACAGAAACACTGAAGCTTTCTTT.

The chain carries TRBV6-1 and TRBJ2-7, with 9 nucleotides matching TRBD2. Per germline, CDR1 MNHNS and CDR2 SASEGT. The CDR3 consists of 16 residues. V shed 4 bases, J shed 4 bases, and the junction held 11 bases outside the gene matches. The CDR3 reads CASSGLAGTVWYEQYF. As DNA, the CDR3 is TGTGCCAGCAGTGGGCTAGCGGGAACGGTTTGGTACGAGCAGTACTTC.

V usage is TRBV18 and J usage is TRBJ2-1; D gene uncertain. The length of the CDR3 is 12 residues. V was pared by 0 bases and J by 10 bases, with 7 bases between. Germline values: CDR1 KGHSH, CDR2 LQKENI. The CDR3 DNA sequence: TGTGCCAGCTCACCACCCGGTGAGGAGCAGTTCTTC. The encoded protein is CASSPPGEEQFF.

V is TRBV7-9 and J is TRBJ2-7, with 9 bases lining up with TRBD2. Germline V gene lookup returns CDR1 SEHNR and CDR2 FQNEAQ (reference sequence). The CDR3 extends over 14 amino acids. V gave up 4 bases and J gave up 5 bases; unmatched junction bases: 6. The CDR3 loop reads CASSSPGLAHEQYF. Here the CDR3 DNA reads TGTGCCAGCAGCTCCCCGGGACTAGCCCACGAGCAGTACTTC.

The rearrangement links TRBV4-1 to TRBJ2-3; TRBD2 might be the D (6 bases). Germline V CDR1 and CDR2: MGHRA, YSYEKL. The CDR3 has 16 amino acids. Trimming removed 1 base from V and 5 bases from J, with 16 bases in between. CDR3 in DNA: TGCGCCAGCAGCCAAGTGGTGACCCACGGGGGAGATACGCAGTATTTT. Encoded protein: CASSQVVTHGGDTQYF.

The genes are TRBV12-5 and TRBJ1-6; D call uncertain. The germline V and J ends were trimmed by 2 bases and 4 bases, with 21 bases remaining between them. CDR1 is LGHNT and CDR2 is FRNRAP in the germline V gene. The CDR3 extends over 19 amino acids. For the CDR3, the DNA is TGTGCTAGTGGTTTGCCCCCGTCGGAGGGCGAAACTTATAATTCACCCCTCCACTTT. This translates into CASGLPPSEGETYNSPLHF.

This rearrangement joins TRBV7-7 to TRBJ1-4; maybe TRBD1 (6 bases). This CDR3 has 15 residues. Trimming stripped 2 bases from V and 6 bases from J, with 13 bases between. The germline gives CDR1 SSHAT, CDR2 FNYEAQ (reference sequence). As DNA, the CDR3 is TGTGCCAGCAGCTTACGACAGGCTCGGGATGAAAAACTGTTTTTT. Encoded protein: CASSLRQARDEKLFF.

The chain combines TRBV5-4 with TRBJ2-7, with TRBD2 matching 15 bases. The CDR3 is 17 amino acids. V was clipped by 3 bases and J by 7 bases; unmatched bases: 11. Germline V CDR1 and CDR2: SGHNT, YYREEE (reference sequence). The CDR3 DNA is TGTGCCAGCAGCTACGGACTAGCGGGAGGGGGAACGGGGGAGCAGTACTTC. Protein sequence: CASSYGLAGGGTGEQYF.

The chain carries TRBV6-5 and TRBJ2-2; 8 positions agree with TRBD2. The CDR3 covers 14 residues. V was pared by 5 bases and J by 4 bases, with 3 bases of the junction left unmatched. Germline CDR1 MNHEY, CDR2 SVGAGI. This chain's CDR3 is CASSREGPTGELFF. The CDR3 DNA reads TGTGCCAGCAGTCGGGAGGGACCCACCGGGGAGCTGTTTTTT.

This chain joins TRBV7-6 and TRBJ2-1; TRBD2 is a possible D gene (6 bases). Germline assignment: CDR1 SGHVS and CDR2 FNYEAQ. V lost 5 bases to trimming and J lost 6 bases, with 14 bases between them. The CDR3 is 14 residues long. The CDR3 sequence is CASSPRGSGNEQFF. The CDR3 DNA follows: TGTGCCAGCAGCCCCCGGGGTAGCGGCAATGAGCAGTTCTTC.

The CDR3 loop reads CASSVGGLAGADEQFF. The CDR3 bases are TGTGCCAGCAGCGTAGGGGGGCTAGCGGGAGCGGATGAGCAGTTCTTC. The gene calls are TRBV9 and TRBJ2-1; 10 bases are shared with TRBD2. The trim removed 0 bases at V and 8 bases at J, leaving 8 bases unmatched. CDR1 and CDR2 from the germline V gene are SGDLS and YYNGEE. The CDR3 loop spans 16 amino acids.

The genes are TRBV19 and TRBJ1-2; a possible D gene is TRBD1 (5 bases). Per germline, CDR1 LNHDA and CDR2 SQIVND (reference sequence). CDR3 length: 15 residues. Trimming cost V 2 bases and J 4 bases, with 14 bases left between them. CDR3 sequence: CASSIPSTASYGYTF. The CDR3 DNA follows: TGTGCCAGTAGTATACCTTCGACAGCTTCCTATGGCTACACCTTC. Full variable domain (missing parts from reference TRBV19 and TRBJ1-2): DGGITQSPKYLFRKEGQNVTLSCEQNLNHDAMYWYRQDPGQGLRLIYYSQIVNDFQKGDIAEGYSVSREKKESFPLTVTSAQKNPTAFYLCASSIPSTASYGYTFGSGTRLTVV.

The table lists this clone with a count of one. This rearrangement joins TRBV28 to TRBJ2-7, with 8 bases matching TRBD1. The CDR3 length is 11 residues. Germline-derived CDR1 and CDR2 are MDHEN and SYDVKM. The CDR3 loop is CGTGRPDKQYF. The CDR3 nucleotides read TGTGGGACAGGGAGACCTGACAAGCAGTACTTC.

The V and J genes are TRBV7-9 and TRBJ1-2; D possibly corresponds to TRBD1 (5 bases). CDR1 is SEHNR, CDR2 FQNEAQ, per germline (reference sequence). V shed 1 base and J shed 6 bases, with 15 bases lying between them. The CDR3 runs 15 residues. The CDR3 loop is CASSLEAGLENGYTF. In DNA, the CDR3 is TGTGCCAGCAGCTTAGAAGCAGGGCTCGAGAATGGCTACACCTTC.

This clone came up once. CDR3 nucleotides: TGCGCCAGCAGTGAACTAGCGGTATACAATGAGCAGTTCTTC. Amino acids: CASSELAVYNEQFF. The chain links TRBV10-2 to TRBJ2-1; 8 bases are a match to TRBD2. The CDR3 totals 14 residues. Per germline, CDR1 WSHSY and CDR2 SAAADI. V shed 3 bases, J shed 4 bases, and the junction held 2 bases outside the gene matches.

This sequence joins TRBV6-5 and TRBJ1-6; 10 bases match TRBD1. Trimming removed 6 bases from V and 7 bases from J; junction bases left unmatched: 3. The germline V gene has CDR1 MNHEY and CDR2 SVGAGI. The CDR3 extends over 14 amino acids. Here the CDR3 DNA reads TGTGCCAGCAGGGGGGGACAGGGGAATTCACCCCTCCACTTT. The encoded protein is CASRGGQGNSPLHF.

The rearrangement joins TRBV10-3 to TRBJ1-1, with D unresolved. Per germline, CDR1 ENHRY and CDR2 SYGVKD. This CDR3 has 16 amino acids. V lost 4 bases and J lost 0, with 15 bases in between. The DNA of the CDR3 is TGTGCCATCAGTGCGGGTGGAATTACTATGAACACTGAAGCTTTCTTT. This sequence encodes CAISAGGITMNTEAFF.

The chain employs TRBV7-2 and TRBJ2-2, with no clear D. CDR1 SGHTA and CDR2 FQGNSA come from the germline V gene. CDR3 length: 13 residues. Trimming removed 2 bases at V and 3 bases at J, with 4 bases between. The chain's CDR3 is CASSLPYTGELFF. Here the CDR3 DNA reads TGTGCCAGCAGCTTACCTTACACCGGGGAGCTGTTTTTT.

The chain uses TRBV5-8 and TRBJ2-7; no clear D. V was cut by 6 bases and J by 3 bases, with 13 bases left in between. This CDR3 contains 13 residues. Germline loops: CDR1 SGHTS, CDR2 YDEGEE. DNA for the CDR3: TGTGCCAGCATCCCGACCGACAACTACGAGCAGTACTTC. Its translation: CASIPTDNYEQYF.

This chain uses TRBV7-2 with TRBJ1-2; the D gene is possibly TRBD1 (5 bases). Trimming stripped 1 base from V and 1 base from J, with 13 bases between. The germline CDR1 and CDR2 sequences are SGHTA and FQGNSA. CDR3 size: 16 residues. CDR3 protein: CASSLGGDGNNYGYTF. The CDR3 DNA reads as TGTGCCAGCAGCTTAGGGGGGGACGGAAATAACTATGGCTACACCTTC.

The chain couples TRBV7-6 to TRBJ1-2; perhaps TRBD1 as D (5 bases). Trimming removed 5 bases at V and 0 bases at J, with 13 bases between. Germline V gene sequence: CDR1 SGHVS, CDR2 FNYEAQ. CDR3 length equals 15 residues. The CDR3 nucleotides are TGTGCCAGCAGCCCCCGGGGAGGGGCTAACTATGGCTACACCTTC. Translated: CASSPRGGANYGYTF.

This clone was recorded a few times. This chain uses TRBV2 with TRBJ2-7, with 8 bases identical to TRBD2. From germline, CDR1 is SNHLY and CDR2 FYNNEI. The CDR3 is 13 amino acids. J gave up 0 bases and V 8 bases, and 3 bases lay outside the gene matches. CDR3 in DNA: TGTGCCAGCCGCGGGGGGATCTCCTACGAGCAGTACTTC. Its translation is CASRGGISYEQYF.

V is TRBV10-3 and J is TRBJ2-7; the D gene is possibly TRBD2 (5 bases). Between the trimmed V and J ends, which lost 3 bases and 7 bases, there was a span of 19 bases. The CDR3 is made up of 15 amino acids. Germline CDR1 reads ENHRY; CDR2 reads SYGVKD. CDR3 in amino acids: CAISDSREQPGEQYF. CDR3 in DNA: TGTGCCATCAGTGATTCGAGGGAGCAACCGGGTGAGCAGTACTTC.

CDR3 bases: TGTGCCAGCAGGGAGGGACAGGCTAGCAATCAGCCCCAGCATTTT. As protein: CASREGQASNQPQHF. The chain has TRBV2 and TRBJ1-5, with TRBD1 matching over 8 bases. Germline trimming cut 6 bases from V and 0 bases from J; bases unmatched to any gene: 4. This CDR3 is built from 15 residues. Germline values: CDR1 SNHLY, CDR2 FYNNEI. Looking up the rest from reference TRBV2 and TRBJ1-5 gives the full variable domain: EPEVTQTPSHQVTQMGQEVILRCVPISNHLYFYWYRQILGQKVEFLVSFYNNEISEKSEIFDDQFSVERPDGSNFTLKIRSTKLEDSAMYFCASREGQASNQPQHFGDGTRLSIL.

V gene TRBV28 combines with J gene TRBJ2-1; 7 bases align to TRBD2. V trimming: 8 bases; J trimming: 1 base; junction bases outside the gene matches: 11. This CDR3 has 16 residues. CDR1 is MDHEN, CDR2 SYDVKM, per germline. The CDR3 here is CASGPGGRVSYNEQFF. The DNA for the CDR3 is TGTGCCAGCGGTCCTGGAGGGAGGGTATCCTACAATGAGCAGTTCTTC.

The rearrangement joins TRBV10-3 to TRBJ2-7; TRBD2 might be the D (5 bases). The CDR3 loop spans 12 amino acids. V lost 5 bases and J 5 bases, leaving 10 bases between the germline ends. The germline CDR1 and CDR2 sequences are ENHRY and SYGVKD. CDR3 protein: CAISPGRDEQYF. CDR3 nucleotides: TGTGCCATCAGTCCTGGGCGGGACGAGCAGTACTTC.